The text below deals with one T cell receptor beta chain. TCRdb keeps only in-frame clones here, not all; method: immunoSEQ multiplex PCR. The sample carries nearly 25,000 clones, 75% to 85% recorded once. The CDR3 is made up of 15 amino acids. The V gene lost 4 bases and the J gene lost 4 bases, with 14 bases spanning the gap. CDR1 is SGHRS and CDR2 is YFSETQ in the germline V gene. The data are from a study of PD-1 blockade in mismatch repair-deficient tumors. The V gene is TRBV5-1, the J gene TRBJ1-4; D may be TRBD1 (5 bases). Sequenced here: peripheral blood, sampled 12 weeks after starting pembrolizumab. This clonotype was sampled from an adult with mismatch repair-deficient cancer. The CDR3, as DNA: TGCGCCAGCAGCCAACGTCCGGGACTTAATGAAAAACTGTTTTTT. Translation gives CASSQRPGLNEKLFF.